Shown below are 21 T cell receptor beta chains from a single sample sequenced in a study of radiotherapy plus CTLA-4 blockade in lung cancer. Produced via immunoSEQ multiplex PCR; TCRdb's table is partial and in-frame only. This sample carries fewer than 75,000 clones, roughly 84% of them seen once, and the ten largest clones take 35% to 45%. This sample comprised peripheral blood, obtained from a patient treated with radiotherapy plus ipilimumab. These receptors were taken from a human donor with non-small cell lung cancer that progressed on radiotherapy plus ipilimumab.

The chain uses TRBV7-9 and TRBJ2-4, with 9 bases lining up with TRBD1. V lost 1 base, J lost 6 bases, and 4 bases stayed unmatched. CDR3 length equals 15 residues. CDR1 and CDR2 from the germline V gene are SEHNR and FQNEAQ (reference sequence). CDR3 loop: CASSLGGDRANIQYF. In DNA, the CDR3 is TGTGCCAGCAGCTTAGGAGGGGACAGGGCAAACATTCAGTACTTC.

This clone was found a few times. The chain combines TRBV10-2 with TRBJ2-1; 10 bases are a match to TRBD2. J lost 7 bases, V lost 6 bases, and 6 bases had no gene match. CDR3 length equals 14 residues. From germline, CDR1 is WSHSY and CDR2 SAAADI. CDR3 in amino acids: CASSGLAAGNEQFF. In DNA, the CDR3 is TGCGCCAGCAGCGGACTAGCGGCGGGGAATGAGCAGTTCTTC.

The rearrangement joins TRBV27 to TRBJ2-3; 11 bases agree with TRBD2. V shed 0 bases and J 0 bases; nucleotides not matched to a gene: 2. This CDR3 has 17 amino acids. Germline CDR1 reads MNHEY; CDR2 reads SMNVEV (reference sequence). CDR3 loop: CASSLSLAGASTDTQYF. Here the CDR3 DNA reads TGTGCCAGCAGTTTATCACTAGCGGGAGCTAGCACAGATACGCAGTATTTT.

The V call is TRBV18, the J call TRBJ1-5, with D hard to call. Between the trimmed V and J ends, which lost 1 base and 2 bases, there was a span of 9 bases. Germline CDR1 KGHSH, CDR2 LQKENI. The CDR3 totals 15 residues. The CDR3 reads CASSPLRVGNQPQHF. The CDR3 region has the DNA TGTGCCAGCTCACCACTACGGGTCGGCAATCAGCCCCAGCATTTT.

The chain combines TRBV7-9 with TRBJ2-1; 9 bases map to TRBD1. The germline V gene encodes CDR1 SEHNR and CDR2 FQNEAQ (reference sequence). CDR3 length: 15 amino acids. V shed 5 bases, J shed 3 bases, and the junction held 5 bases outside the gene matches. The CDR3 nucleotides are TGTGCCAGCAGCAACCGGGACAGGGTCTACAATGAGCAGTTCTTC. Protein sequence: CASSNRDRVYNEQFF.

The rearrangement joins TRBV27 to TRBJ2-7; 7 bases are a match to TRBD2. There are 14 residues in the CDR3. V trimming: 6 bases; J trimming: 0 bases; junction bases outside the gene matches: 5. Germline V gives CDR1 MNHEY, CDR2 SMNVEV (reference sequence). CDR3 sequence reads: CASRIGLGSYEQYV. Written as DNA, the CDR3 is TGTGCCAGCAGAATAGGACTAGGCTCCTACGAGCAGTACGTC.

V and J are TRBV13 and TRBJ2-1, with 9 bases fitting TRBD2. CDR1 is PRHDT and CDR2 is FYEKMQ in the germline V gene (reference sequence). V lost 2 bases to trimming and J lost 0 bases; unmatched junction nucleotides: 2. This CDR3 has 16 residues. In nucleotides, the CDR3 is TGTGCCAGCAGCTTAAGTAGCGGGAGCTCCTACAATGAGCAGTTCTTC. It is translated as CASSLSSGSSYNEQFF.

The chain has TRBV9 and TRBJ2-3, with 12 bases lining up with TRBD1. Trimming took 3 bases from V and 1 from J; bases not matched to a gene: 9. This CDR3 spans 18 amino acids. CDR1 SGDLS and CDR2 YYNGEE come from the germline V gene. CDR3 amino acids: CASSAGTGGWAGTDTQYF. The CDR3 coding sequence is TGTGCCAGCAGCGCAGGGACAGGGGGCTGGGCGGGCACAGATACGCAGTATTTT.

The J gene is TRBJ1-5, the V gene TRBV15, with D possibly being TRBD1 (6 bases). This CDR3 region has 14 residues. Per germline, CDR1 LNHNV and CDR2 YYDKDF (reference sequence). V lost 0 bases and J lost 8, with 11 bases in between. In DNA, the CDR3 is TGTGCCACCAGCAGAGAGGCAGGGGATAAGCCCCAGCATTTT. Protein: CATSREAGDKPQHF. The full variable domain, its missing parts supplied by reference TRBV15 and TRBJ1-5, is DAMVIQNPRYQVTQFGKPVTLSCSQTLNHNVMYWYQQKSSQAPKLLFHYYDKDFNNEADTPDNFQSRRPNTSFCFLDIRSPGLGDTAMYLCATSREAGDKPQHFGDGTRLSIL.

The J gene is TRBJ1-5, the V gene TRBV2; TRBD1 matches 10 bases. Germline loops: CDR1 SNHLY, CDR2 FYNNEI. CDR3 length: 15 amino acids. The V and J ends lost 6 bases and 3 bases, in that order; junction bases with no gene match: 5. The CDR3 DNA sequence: TGTGCCAGCAGCGGGACAGGGGAACTCAATCAGCCCCAGCATTTT. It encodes CASSGTGELNQPQHF. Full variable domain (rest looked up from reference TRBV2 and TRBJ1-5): EPEVTQTPSHQVTQMGQEVILRCVPISNHLYFYWYRQILGQKVEFLVSFYNNEISEKSEIFDDQFSVERPDGSNFTLKIRSTKLEDSAMYFCASSGTGELNQPQHFGDGTRLSIL.

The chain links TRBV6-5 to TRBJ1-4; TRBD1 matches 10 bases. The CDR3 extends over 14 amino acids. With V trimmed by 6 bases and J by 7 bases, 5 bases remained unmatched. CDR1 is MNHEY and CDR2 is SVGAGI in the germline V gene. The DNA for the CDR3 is TGTGCCAGCAGCCCGGGACAGGGGAGTGAAAAACTGTTTTTT. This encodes CASSPGQGSEKLFF.

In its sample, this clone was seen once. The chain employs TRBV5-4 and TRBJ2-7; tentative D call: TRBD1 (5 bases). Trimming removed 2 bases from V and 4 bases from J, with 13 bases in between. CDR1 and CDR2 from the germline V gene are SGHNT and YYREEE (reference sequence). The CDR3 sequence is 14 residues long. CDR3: CASSFGQGFYEQYF. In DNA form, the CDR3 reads TGTGCCAGCAGCTTCGGGCAGGGATTTTACGAGCAGTACTTC.

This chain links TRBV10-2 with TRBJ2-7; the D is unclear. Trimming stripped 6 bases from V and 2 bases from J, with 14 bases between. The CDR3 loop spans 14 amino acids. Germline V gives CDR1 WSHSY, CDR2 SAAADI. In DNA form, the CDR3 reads TGCGCCAGCAGCCAAGGAAGGTCTGCCTACGAGCAGTACGTC. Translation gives CASSQGRSAYEQYV.

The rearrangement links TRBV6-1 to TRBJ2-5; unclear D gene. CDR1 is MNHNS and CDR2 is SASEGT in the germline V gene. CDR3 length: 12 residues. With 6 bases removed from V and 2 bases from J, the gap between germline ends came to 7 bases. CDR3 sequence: CASRSLQETQYF. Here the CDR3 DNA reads TGTGCCAGCAGGAGTCTGCAAGAGACCCAGTACTTC.

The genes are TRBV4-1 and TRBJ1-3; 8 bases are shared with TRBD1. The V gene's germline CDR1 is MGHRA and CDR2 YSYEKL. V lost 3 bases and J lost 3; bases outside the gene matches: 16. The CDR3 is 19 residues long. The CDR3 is CASSQIPTLAGGVGNTIYF. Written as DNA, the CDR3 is TGCGCCAGCAGCCAGATACCCACGCTAGCAGGGGGCGTTGGAAACACCATATATTTT.

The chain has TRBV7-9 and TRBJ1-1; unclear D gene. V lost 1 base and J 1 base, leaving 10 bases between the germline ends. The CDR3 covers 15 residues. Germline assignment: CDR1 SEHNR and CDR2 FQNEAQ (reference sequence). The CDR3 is CASSLEREGNTEAFF. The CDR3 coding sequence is TGTGCCAGCAGCTTAGAAAGGGAAGGGAACACTGAAGCTTTCTTT. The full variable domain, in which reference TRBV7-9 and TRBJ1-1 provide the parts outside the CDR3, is DTGVSQNPRHKITKRGQNVTFRCDPISEHNRLYWYRQTLGQGPEFLTYFQNEAQLEKSRLLSDRFSAERPKGSFSTLEIQRTEQGDSAMYLCASSLEREGNTEAFFGQGTRLTVV.

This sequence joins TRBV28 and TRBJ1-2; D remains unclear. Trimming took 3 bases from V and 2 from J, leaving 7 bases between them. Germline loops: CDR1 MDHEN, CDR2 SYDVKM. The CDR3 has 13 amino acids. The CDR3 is CASSFTDNYGYTF. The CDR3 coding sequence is TGTGCCAGCAGTTTTACAGACAACTATGGCTACACCTTC.

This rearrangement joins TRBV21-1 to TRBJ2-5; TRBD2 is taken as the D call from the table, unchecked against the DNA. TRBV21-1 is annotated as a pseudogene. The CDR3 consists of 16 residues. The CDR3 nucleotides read TGTGCCAGCAGCAAATTTGGCGGGAGGGCGTGGGAGACCCAGTACTTC. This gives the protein CASSKFGGRAWETQYF.

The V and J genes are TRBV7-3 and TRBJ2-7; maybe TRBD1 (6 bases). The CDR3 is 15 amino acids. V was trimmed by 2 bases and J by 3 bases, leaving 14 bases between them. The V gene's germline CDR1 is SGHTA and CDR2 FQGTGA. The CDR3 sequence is CASSLAPGTYYEQYF. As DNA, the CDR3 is TGTGCCAGCAGCTTAGCGCCCGGGACATACTACGAGCAGTACTTC. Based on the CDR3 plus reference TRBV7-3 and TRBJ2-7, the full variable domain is GAGVSQTPSNKVTEKGKYVELRCDPISGHTALYWYRQSLGQGPEFLIYFQGTGAADDSGLPNDRFFAVRPEGSVSTLKIQRTERGDSAVYLCASSLAPGTYYEQYFGPGTRLTVT.

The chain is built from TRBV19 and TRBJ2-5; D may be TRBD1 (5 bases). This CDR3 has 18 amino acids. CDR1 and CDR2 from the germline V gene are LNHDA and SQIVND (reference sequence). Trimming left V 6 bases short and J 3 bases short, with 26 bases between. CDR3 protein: CASSRMDKVFVSEETQYF. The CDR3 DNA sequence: TGTGCCAGTAGCCGGATGGACAAAGTGTTTGTGAGTGAAGAGACCCAGTACTTC.

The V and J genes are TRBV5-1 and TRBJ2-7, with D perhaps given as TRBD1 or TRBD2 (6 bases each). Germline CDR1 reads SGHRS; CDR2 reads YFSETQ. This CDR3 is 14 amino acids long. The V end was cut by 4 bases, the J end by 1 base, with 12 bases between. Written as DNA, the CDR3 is TGCGCCAGCAGCATACAGGGACTTTCCTACGAGCAGTACTTC. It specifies CASSIQGLSYEQYF.